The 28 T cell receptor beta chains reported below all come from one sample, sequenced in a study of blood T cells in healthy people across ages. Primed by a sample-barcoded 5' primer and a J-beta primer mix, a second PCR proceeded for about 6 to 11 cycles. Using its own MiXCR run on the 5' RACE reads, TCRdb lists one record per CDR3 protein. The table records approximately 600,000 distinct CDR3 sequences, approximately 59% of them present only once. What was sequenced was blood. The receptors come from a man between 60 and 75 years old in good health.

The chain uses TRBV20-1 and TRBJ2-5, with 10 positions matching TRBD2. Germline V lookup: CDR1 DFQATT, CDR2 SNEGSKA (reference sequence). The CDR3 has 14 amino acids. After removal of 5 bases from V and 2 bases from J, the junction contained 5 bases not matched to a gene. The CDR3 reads CSAFVAGGQETQYF. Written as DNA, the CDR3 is TGCAGTGCTTTTGTAGCGGGGGGACAAGAGACCCAGTACTTC.

CDR3 in amino acids: CSVLDRDRASEQYF. CDR3 DNA: TGCAGCGTCCTCGACCGGGACAGGGCTAGCGAGCAGTACTTC. This chain connects TRBV29-1 to TRBJ2-7; 9 bases are a match to TRBD1. Germline CDR1 is SQVTM and CDR2 is ANQGSEA. This CDR3 contains 14 residues. V shed 6 bases, J shed 6 bases, and the junction held 12 bases outside the gene matches.

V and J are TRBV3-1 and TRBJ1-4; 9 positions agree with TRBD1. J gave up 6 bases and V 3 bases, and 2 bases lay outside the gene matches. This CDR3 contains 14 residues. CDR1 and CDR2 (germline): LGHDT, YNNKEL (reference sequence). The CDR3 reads CASSQRTGDEKLFF. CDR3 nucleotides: TGTGCCAGCAGCCAGCGGACAGGGGATGAAAAACTGTTTTTT.

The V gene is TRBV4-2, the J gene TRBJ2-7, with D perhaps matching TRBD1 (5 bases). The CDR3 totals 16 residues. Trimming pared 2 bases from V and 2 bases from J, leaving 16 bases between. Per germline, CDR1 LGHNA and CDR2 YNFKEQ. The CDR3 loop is CASSQSQAPLAYEQYF. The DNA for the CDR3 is TGTGCCAGCAGCCAATCACAGGCTCCCTTAGCCTACGAGCAGTACTTC.

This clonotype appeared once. This CDR3 is CSARIAGGVETQYF. CDR3 bases: TGCAGTGCTAGAATTGCGGGTGGTGTGGAGACCCAGTACTTC. The rearrangement uses TRBV20-1 and TRBJ2-5, with D perhaps TRBD2 (5 bases). CDR1 is DFQATT and CDR2 is SNEGSKA in the germline V gene (reference sequence). The germline V and J ends were trimmed by 2 bases and 5 bases, with 15 bases remaining between them. The CDR3 extends over 14 amino acids.

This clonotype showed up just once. The CDR3 sequence: CASSRDRGLLGLFF. CDR3 nucleotides: TGTGCCAGCAGCAGAGACAGGGGTCTCCTAGGGCTGTTTTTT. This chain joins TRBV27 and TRBJ2-2, with 8 bases lining up with TRBD1. The CDR3 has 14 amino acids. The trim removed 6 bases at V and 13 bases at J, leaving 13 bases unmatched. Germline loops: CDR1 MNHEY, CDR2 SMNVEV (reference sequence).

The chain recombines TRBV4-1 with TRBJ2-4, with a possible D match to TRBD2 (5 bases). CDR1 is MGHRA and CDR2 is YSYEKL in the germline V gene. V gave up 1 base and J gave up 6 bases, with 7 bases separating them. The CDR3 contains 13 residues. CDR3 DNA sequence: TGCGCCAGCAGCCAAGTCCGGGGAAACATTCAGTACTTC. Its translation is CASSQVRGNIQYF.

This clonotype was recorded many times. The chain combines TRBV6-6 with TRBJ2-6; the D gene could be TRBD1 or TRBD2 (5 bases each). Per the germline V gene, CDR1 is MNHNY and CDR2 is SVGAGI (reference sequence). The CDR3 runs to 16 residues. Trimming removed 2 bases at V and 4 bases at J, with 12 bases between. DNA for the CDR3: TGTGCCAGCAGTTACGAGTTCAGGGACGGGGCCAACGTCCTGACTTTC. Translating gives CASSYEFRDGANVLTF.

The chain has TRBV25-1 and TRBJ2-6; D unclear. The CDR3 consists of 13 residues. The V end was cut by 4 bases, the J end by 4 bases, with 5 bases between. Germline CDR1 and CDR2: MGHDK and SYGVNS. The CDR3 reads CASSVLGANVLTF. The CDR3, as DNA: TGTGCCAGCAGTGTCCTCGGGGCCAACGTCCTGACTTTC.

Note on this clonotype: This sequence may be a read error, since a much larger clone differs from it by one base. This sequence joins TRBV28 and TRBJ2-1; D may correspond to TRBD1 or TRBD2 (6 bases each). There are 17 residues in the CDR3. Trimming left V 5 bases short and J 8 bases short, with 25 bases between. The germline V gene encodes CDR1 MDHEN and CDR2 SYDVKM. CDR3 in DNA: TGTGCCAGCAGTGGGAATCCTACCGGGGGCACACACGATGAGCAGTTCTTC. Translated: CASSGNPTGGTHDEQFF.

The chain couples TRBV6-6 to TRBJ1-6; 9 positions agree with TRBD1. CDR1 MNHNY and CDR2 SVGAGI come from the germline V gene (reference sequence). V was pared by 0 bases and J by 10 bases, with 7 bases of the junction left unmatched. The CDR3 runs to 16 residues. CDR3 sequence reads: CASSYSVGQGGSPLHF. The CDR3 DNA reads TGTGCCAGCAGTTACTCAGTGGGACAGGGAGGCTCACCCCTCCACTTT.

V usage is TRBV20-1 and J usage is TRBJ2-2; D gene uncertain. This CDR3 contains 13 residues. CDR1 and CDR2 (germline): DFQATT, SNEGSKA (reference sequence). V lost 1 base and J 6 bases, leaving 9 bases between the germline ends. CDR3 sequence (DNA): TGCAGTGCTAGAGGAAAAGAGGCCGGGGAGCTGTTTTTT. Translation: CSARGKEAGELFF.

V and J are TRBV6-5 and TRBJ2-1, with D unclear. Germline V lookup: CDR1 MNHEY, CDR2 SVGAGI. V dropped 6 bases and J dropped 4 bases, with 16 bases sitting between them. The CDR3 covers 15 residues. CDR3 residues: CASRKGSSPYNEQFF. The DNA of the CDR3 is TGTGCCAGCAGAAAGGGATCCAGCCCATACAATGAGCAGTTCTTC.

This CDR3 is CSGGTGGHYTF. In DNA, the CDR3 is TGCAGTGGGGGGACAGGGGGTCACTACACCTTC. The V gene is TRBV20-1, the J gene TRBJ1-2; 11 nucleotides align to TRBD1. CDR1 is DFQATT and CDR2 is SNEGSKA in the germline V gene (reference sequence). The CDR3 sequence is 11 residues long. Unmatched junction bases numbered 5, after V lost 7 bases and J lost 10 bases.

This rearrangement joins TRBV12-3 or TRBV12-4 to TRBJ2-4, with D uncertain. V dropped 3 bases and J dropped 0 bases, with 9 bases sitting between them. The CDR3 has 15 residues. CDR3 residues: CASSFVALAKNIQYF. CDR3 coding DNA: TGTGCCAGCAGTTTTGTCGCTTTAGCCAAAAACATTCAGTACTTC.

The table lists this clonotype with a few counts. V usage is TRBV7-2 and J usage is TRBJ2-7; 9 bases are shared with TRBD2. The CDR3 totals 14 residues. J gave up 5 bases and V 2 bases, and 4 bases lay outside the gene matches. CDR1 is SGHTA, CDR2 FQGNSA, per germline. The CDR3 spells CASSLLAGDHEQYF. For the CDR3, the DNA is TGTGCCAGCAGCTTATTAGCGGGGGACCACGAGCAGTACTTC.

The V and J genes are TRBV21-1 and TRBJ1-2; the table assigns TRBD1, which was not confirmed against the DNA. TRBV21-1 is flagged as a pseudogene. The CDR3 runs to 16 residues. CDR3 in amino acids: CASSKAHGGRNYGYTF. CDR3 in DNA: TGTGCCAGCAGCAAAGCGCATGGGGGGCGGAACTATGGCTACACCTTC.

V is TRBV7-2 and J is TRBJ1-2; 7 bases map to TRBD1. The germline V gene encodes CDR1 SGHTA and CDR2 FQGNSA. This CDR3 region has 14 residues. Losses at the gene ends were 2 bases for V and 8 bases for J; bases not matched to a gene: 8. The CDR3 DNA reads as TGTGCCAGCAGCTTACCCCGACAGGGCGAGGGCTACACCTTC. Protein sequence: CASSLPRQGEGYTF.

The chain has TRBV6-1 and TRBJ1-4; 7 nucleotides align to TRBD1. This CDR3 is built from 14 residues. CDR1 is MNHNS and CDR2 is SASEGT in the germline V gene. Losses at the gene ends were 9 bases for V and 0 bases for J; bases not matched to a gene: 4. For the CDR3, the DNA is TGTGCCAGTGAGGGGGCTACAACTAATGAAAAACTGTTTTTT. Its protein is CASEGATTNEKLFF.

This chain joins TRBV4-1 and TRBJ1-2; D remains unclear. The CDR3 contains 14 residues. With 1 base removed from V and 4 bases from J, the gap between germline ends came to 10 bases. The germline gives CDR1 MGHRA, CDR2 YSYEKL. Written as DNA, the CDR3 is TGCGCCAGCAGCCAAGGATCGGGAGCCTATGGCTACACCTTC. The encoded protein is CASSQGSGAYGYTF.

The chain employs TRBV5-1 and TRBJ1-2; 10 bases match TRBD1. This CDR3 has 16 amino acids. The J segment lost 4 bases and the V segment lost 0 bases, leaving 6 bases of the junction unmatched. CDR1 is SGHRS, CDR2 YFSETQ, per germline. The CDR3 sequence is CASSLEGTGACYGYTF. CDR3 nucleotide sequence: TGCGCCAGCAGCTTGGAAGGGACAGGGGCGTGCTATGGCTACACCTTC.

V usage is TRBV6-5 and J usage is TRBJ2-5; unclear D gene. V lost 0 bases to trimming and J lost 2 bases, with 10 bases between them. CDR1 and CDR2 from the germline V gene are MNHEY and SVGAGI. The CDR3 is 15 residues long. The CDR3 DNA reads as TGTGCCAGCAGTTACTCGAGCCAGTCACAAGAGACCCAGTACTTC. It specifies CASSYSSQSQETQYF.

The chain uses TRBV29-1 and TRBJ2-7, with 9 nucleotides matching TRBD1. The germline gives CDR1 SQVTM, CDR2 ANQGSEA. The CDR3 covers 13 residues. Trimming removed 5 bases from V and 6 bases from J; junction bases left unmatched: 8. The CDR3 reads CSVPGTGFREQYF. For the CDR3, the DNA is TGCAGCGTTCCCGGGACAGGGTTTCGCGAGCAGTACTTC.

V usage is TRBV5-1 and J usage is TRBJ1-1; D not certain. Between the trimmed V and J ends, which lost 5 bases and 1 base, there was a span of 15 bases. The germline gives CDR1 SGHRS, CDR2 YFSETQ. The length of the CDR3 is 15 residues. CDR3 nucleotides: TGCGCCAGCAGTTATGGGAGGCAACCGAACACTGAAGCTTTCTTT. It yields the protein CASSYGRQPNTEAFF.

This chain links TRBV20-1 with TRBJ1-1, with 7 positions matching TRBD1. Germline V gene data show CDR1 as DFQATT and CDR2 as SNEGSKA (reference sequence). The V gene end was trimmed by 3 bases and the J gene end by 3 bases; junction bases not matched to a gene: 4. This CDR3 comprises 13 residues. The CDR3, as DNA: TGCAGTGCTAGGGGACAGCCGGACACTGAAGCTTTCTTT. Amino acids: CSARGQPDTEAFF.

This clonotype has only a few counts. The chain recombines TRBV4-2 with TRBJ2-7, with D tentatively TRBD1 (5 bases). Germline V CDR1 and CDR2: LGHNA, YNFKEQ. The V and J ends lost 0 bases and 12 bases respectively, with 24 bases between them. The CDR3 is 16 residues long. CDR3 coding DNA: TGTGCCAGCAGCCAAGATGCGGCGGTTGGGGCGGCCAGTCGGTACTTC. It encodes CASSQDAAVGAASRYF.

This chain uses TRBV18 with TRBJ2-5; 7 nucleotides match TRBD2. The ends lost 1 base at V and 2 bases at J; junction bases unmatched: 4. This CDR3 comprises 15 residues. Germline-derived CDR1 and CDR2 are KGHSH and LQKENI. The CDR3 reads CASSPRGAGQETQYF. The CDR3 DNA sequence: TGTGCCAGCTCACCACGTGGAGCGGGGCAAGAGACCCAGTACTTC.

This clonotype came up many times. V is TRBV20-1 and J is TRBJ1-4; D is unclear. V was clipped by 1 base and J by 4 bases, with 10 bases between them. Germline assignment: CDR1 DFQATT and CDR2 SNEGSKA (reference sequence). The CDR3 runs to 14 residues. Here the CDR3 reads CSARGRALNEKLFF. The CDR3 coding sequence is TGCAGTGCTAGAGGGCGGGCCCTTAATGAAAAACTGTTTTTT.